The source of this T cell receptor beta chain is a study of cytomegalovirus exposure and HLA in healthy donors. Study-wide points: Available immune exposure information was restricted to CMV serostatus only.

V lost 5 bases and J 0 bases, leaving 11 bases between the germline ends. Per the germline V gene, CDR1 is GTSNPN and CDR2 is SVGIG (reference sequence). This CDR3 region has 14 residues. PCR was performed using 60 Vbeta and 13 Jbeta primers. Libraries were prepared by immunoSEQ multiplex PCR; TCRdb keeps only in-frame clonotypes and omits some of them. The sample has approximately 190,000 clones; 82% are singletons. Regarding this clone: Antigen unknown.

Sequenced material: PBMCs. The chain has TRBV30 and TRBJ1-3; the D is unclear. The receptor's source is a boy aged 2-9 years in good health and CMV-seronegative. The CDR3 region has the DNA TGTGCCTGGGAATCCACTAACTCTGGAAACACCATATATTTT. Translating it yields CAWESTNSGNTIYF.